A selection of T cell receptor beta chains follows, all from one sample in a study of memory CD4+ T cells and cytomegalovirus serostatus. Sequenced by immunoSEQ multiplex PCR; TCRdb stores in-frame clones only, minus some. The table records tens of thousands of clones, 65% to 80% of them present only once. Source material: memory CD4+ T cells from blood. The source is an adult in good health and CMV-seronegative. Each CDR3 is given with its conserved first and last residue. A D gene is named only where the DNA matches it firmly. Size is stated for part of the rows, as once, few or many counts, or as a class when the clone is expanded.

>TRBJ2-5|TRBV7-9|.|.
TGTGCCAGCAGCCCCAGACAGCAAGAGACCCAGTACTTC
CASSPRQQETQYF
>TRBJ2-6|TRBV30|.|.
TGTGCCTGGAGTAGGGTGAGAAGCTCTGGGGCCAACGTCCTGACTTTC
CAWSRVRSSGANVLTF
>TRBJ2-7|TRBV7-2|.|.
TGTGCCAGCAGCTTAGAGGCGGGGGCGCTTTCCTACGAGCAGTACTTC
CASSLEAGALSYEQYF
>TRBJ2-7|TRBV10-3|TRBD2|.
TGTGCCATCAGTGTTCTAGCGGCCTACGAGCAGTACTTC
CAISVLAAYEQYF
>TRBJ2-5|TRBV5-4|TRBD1|once
TGTGCCAGCAGTCAGACAGGGTTCGGGGAGACCCAGTACTTC
CASSQTGFGETQYF
>TRBJ2-5|TRBV6-5|TRBD2|.
TGTGCCAGCAGTTCTCTGGGGGGGGTTGGAGAGACCCAGTACTTC
CASSSLGGVGETQYF
>TRBJ2-7|TRBV19|TRBD1|.
TGTGCCAGTAACGAGGCAGGGGGCTCCCACGAGCAGTACTTC
CASNEAGGSHEQYF
>TRBJ1-1|TRBV6-5|.|.
TGTGCCAGCAGTTACACTGGGGGCACTGAAGCTTTCTTT
CASSYTGGTEAFF
>TRBJ2-3|TRBV5-1|.|.
TGCGCCAGCAGCTTTAAGTCAGATACGCAGTATTTT
CASSFKSDTQYF
>TRBJ2-1|TRBV5-1|TRBD1|.
TGCGCCAGCTCAACCCAGGGGGCGGGATACAATGAGCAGTTCTTC
CASSTQGAGYNEQFF
>TRBJ2-6|TRBV7-9|.|.
TGTGCCAGCAGCAGGGCCGGGGCCAACGTCCTGACTTTC
CASSRAGANVLTF
>TRBJ1-3|TRBV2|.|.
TGTGCCAGCAAAGGGACTTCCTCTGGAAACACCATATATTTT
CASKGTSSGNTIYF
>TRBJ2-7|TRBV2|TRBD1|.
TGTGCCAGCAGGACCGGGACAGAGGCCTACGAGCAGTACTTC
CASRTGTEAYEQYF
>TRBJ1-5|TRBV6-4|TRBD1|.
TGTGCCCCGGATCAGGGGGCCCCGTATAGCAATCAGCCCCAGCATTTT
CAPDQGAPYSNQPQHF
>TRBJ1-2|TRBV10-3|TRBD1|.
TGTGCCATCAGCGGACAGGGGGCTGGCTATGGCTACACCTTC
CAISGQGAGYGYTF
>TRBJ2-2|TRBV5-4|.|once
TGTGCCAGCAGCTTGTTCCCCACCGGGGAGCTGTTTTTT
CASSLFPTGELFF
>TRBJ2-7|TRBV5-6|TRBD1|.
TGTGCCAGCAGCCGAACAGGGGGCGCGGAAGACGAGCAGTACTTC
CASSRTGGAEDEQYF
>TRBJ1-1|TRBV14|.|.
TGTGCCAGCAGCCAAACCGGAAGGAGGGGCACCATGACGACCACTGAAGCTTTCTTT
CASSQTGRRGTMTTTEAFF
>TRBJ1-1|TRBV27|.|.
TGTGCCAGCGGAAAGGGCCTGAACACTGAAGCTTTCTTT
CASGKGLNTEAFF
>TRBJ1-2|TRBV7-9|.|.
TGTGCCAGCAGCTTAGAGGGCTATGGCTACACCTTC
CASSLEGYGYTF
>TRBJ1-1|TRBV6-1|TRBD1|.
TGTGCCTGCGGACAGGGGGCAAACACTGAAGCTTTCTTT
CACGQGANTEAFF
>TRBJ2-3|TRBV2|TRBD2|.
TGTGCCAGCAGTGAAAGGACTAGCGGGGGTGGTACGCAGTATTTT
CASSERTSGGGTQYF
>TRBJ1-3|TRBV5-5|.|few
TGTGCCAGCACCCGGACGAACTCTGGAAACACCATATATTTT
CASTRTNSGNTIYF
>TRBJ1-2|TRBV28|TRBD1|.
TGTGCCAGCAGATTAGGGACAGTGATTTATGGTTACACCTTC
CASRLGTVIYGYTF
>TRBJ2-6|TRBV5-1|TRBD1|.
TGCGCCAGCAGCCCAGGACAGGGGGCCGGGGCCAACGTCCTGACTTTC
CASSPGQGAGANVLTF
>TRBJ2-7|TRBV27|TRBD1|few
TGTGCCAGCACCCGGGACAGAAGCTCCTACGAGCAGTACTTC
CASTRDRSSYEQYF
>TRBJ2-3|TRBV9|.|few
TGTGCCAGCAGCCTAACGGACGGAGGCACAGATACGCAGTATTTT
CASSLTDGGTDTQYF
>TRBJ2-1|TRBV10-1|.|.
TGCGCCAGCAGTGAGTCTGTTGCGAGGGGGCAGTTCTTC
CASSESVARGQFF
>TRBJ1-1|TRBV6-4|TRBD1|.
TGTGCCAGCAGTCCACGACAGGGAGGCACTGAAGCTTTCTTT
CASSPRQGGTEAFF
>TRBJ2-7|TRBV30|TRBD1|.
TGTGCCTGGAGCAATCTCGGGACAGGGATGAACGAGCAGTACTTC
CAWSNLGTGMNEQYF
>TRBJ1-2|TRBV7-2|.|.
TGTGCCAGCAGCGCCCAGACGAATACGGGGGCGGGGGGCTACACCTTC
CASSAQTNTGAGGYTF
>TRBJ1-2|TRBV30|.|.
TGTGCCTGGAGTACTCGAATATATGGCTACACCTTC
CAWSTRIYGYTF
>TRBJ1-1|TRBV11-2|.|.
TGTGCCAGCAGCTTTGCCCCCGGACAGCTTAATGAAGCTTTCTTT
CASSFAPGQLNEAFF
>TRBJ2-1|TRBV5-1|TRBD2|.
TGCGCCAGCAGCCCGGGACTAGCGGACTCAAATGAGCAGTTCTTC
CASSPGLADSNEQFF
>TRBJ1-1|TRBV5-1|TRBD1|.
TGCGCCAGCAGCTTACAGGGGGCGGAGAGCGCTGAAGCTTTCTTT
CASSLQGAESAEAFF
>TRBJ1-6|TRBV5-1|.|.
TGCGCCAGCAGCTTGGAGGTGAGGAATGGTTCACCCCTCCACTTT
CASSLEVRNGSPLHF
>TRBJ2-1|TRBV6-5|TRBD2|once
TGTGCCAGCAGTCGACTAGCGGGAGGGCCTATGCAGTTCTTC
CASSRLAGGPMQFF
>TRBJ1-4|TRBV27|.|.
TGTGCCACCCGGAAAGAAGGATGGGAAAAACTGTTTTTT
CATRKEGWEKLFF
>TRBJ2-2|TRBV5-5|.|.
TGTGCCAGCAGCACGGCGAACACCGGGGAGCTGTTTTTT
CASSTANTGELFF
>TRBJ2-1|TRBV7-9|TRBD1|.
TGTGCCAGCAGCCCCGGGACAGGGAGCTCCTACAATGAGCAGTTCTTC
CASSPGTGSSYNEQFF
>TRBJ2-7|TRBV30|TRBD1|.
TGTGCCTGGAGTCAGGGGGCCTACGAGCAGTACTTC
CAWSQGAYEQYF
>TRBJ2-2|TRBV2|.|.
TGTGCCAGCAGCCTAGACAAAAAGAACACCGGGGAGCTGTTTTTT
CASSLDKKNTGELFF
>TRBJ2-7|TRBV4-1|.|.
TGCGCCAGCAGCCAAGATCGGCCCCCGTTATACTTC
CASSQDRPPLYF
>TRBJ1-1|TRBV2|.|few
TGTGCCAGCAGGGGAGGAAACACTGAAGCTTTCTTT
CASRGGNTEAFF
>TRBJ1-6|TRBV30|.|.
TGTGCCTGGAATGCGCAGCGTTCACCCCTCCACTTT
CAWNAQRSPLHF
>TRBJ1-1|TRBV19|.|.
TGTGCCAGTAGTATTGGGGTTCAGGGTGAAGCTTTCTTT
CASSIGVQGEAFF
>TRBJ2-1|TRBV19|.|.
TGTGCCAGTACCCGAGCGGGCGGGCGGTACAATGAGCAGTTCTTC
CASTRAGGRYNEQFF
>TRBJ2-7|TRBV5-6|.|.
TGTGCCAGCAGCTTGACCCGGTCTGGGAGACTCTACGAGCAGTACTTC
CASSLTRSGRLYEQYF
>TRBJ1-2|TRBV10-3|TRBD1|.
TGTGCCATCAGTGCAGGCAATACAGGGGGCCGGGGCTACACCTTC
CAISAGNTGGRGYTF
>TRBJ2-1|TRBV6-5|.|once
TGTGCCAGCACCCCGCCAGGGAGGGGGGAGCAGTTCTTC
CASTPPGRGEQFF